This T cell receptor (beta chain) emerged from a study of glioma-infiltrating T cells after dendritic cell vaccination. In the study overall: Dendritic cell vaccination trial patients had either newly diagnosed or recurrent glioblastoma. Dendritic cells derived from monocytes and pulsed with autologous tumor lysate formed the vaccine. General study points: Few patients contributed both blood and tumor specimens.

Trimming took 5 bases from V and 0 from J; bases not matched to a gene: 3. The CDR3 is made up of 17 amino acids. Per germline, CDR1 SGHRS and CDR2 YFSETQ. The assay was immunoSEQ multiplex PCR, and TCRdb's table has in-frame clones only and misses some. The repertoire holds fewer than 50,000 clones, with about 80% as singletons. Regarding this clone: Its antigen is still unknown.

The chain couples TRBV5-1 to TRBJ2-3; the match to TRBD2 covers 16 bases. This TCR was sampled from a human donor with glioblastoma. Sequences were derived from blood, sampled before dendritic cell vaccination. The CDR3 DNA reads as TGCGCCAGCAGAGGGACTAGCGGGGGGGTTAGCACAGATACGCAGTATTTT. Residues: CASRGTSGGVSTDTQYF.